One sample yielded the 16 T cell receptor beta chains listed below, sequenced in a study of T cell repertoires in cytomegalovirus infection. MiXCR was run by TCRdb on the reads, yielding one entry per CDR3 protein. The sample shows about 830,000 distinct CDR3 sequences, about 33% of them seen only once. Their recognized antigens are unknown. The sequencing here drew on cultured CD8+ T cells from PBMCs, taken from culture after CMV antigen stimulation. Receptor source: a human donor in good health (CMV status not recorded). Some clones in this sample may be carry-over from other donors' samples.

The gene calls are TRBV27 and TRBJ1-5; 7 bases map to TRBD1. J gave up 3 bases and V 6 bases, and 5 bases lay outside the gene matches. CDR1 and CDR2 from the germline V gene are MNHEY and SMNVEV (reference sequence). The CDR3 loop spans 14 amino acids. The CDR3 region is CASRAGGFNQPQHF. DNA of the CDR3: TGTGCCAGCAGAGCAGGGGGGTTCAATCAGCCCCAGCATTTT.

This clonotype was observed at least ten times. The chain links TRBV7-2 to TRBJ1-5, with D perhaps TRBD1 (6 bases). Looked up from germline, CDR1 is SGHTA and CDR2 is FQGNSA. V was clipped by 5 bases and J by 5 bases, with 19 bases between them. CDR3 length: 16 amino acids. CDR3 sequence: CASSPGRGDGYQPQHF. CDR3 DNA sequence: TGTGCCAGCAGCCCCGGGAGGGGGGATGGTTATCAGCCCCAGCATTTT.

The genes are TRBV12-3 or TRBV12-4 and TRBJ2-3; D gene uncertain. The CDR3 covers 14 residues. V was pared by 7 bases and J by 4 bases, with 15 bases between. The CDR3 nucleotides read TGTGCCAGCACCGCAGTCTGGGCGGCAGATACGCAGTATTTT. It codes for CASTAVWAADTQYF.

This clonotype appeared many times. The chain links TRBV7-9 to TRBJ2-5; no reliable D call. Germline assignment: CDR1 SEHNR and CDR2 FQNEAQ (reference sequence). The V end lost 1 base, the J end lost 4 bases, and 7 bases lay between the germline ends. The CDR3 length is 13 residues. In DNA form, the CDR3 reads TGTGCCAGCAGCTTAGTCCCCGTAGAGACCCAGTACTTC. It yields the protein CASSLVPVETQYF. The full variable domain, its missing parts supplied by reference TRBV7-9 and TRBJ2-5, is DTGVSQNPRHKITKRGQNVTFRCDPISEHNRLYWYRQTLGQGPEFLTYFQNEAQLEKSRLLSDRFSAERPKGSFSTLEIQRTEQGDSAMYLCASSLVPVETQYFGPGTRLLVL.

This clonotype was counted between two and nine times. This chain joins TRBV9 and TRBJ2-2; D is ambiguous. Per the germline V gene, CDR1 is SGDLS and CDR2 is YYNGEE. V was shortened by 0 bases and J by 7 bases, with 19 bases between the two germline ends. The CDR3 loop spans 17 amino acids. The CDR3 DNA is TGTGCCAGCAGCGTAGGGTACGGCCCCTTAAGTGACGGGGAGCTGTTTTTT. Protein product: CASSVGYGPLSDGELFF.

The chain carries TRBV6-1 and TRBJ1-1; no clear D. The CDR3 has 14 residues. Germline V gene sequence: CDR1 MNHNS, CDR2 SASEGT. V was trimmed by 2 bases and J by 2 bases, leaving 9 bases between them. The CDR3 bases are TGTGCCAGCAGTGAAAAAATCCTCAACACTGAAGCTTTCTTT. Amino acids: CASSEKILNTEAFF.

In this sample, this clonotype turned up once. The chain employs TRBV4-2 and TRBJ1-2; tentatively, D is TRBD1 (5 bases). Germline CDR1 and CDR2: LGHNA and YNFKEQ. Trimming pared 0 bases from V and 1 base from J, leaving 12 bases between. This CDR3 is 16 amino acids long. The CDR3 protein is CASSQDLRGINYGYTF. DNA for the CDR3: TGTGCCAGCAGCCAAGATCTGAGGGGAATTAACTATGGCTACACCTTC.

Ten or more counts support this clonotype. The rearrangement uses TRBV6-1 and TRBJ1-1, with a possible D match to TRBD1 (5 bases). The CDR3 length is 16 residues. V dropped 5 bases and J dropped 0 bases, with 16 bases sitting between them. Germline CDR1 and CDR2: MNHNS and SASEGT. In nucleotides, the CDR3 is TGTGCCAGCAGTCACACCGGGACGGACTTGAACACTGAAGCTTTCTTT. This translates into CASSHTGTDLNTEAFF.

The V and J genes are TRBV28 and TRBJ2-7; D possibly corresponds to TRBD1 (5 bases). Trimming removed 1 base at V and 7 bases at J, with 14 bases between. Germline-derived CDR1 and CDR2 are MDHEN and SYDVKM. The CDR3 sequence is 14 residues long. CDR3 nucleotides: TGTGCCAGCAGTTTATATGGGGCTTCGAGGGAGCAGTACGTC. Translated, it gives CASSLYGASREQYV.

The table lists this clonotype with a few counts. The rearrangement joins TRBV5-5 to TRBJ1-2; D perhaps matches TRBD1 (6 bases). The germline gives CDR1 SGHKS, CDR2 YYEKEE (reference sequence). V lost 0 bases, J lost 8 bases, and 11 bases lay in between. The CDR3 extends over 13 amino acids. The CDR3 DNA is TGTGCCAGCAGCTTGGACCCAGGGGAAGGCTACACCTTC. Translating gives CASSLDPGEGYTF.

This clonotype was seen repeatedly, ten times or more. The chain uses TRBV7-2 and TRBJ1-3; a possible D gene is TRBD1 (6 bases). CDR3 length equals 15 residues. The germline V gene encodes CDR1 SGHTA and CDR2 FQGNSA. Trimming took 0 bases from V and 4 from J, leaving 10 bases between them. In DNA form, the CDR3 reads TGTGCCAGCAGCTTAGCGAACAGGGTGGGAAACACCATATATTTT. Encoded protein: CASSLANRVGNTIYF.

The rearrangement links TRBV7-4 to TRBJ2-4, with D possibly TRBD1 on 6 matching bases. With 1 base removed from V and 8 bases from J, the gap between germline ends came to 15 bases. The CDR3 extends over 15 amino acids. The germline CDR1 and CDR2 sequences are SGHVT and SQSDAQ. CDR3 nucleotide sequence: TGTGCCAGCAGCTTAGTACGGCAGGGGTTGCACATTCAGTACTTC. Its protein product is CASSLVRQGLHIQYF.

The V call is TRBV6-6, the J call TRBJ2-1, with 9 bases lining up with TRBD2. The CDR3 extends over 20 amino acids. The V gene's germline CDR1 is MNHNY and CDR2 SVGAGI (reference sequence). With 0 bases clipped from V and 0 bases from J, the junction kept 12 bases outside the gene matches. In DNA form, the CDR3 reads TGTGCCAGCAGTTACTCCCCCATTCGCCTAGCGGGGAACTCCTACAATGAGCAGTTCTTC. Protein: CASSYSPIRLAGNSYNEQFF.

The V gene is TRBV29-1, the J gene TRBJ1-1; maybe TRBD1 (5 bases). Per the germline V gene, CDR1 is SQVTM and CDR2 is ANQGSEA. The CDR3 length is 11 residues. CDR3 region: CTAGPNTEAFF. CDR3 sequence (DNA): TGCACAGCGGGACCCAACACTGAAGCTTTCTTT. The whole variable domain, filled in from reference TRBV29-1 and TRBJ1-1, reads SAVISQKPSRDICQRGTSLTIQCQVDSQVTMMFWYRQQPGQSLTLIATANQGSEATYESGFVIDKFPISRPNLTFSTLTVSNMSPEDSSIYLCTAGPNTEAFFGQGTRLTVV.

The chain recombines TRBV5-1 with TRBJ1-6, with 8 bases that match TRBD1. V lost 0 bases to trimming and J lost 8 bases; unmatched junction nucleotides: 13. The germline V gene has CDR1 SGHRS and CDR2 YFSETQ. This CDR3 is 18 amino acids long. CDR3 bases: TGCGCCAGCAGCTTGGCCCTTAAATATGACAGGGGAGATTCACCCCTCCACTTT. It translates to CASSLALKYDRGDSPLHF.

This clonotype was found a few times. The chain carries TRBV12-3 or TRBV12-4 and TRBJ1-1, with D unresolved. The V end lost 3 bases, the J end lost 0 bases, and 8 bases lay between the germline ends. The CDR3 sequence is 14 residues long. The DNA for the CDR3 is TGTGCCAGCAGTTTCGCAGGTTTGAACACTGAAGCTTTCTTT. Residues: CASSFAGLNTEAFF.